A single sample gave rise to the 20 T cell receptor beta chains below, sequenced in a study of vaccination and CD4 T cells after COVID-19. Sequenced with the Oncomine TCR Beta short-read assay was DNA taken from cultured CD4+ T cells. TCRdb ran MiXCR on the PCR reads and lists one entry per CDR3 protein. The table shows 5,500 to 7,500 distinct CDR3 sequences, with roughly 50% occurring only once. Treatment described: roughly 11-day PBMC culture with coronavirus spike peptide pools or control peptides (ViraFEST assay). An unexposed donor provided the CD4+ T cells, which were collected before the COVID-19 pandemic (2011-2018). Their antigen targets remain unknown. Sequenced: CD4+ T cells from blood, cultured in vitro. The receptor set was obtained from a human donor in good health.

For the CDR3, the DNA is TGTGCCAGCACCAGAGCAGGGGGCGAACAGCCCCAGCATTTT. Translated, it gives CASTRAGGEQPQHF. The J gene is TRBJ1-5, the V gene TRBV6-1; TRBD1 matches at 8 bases. Per the germline V gene, CDR1 is MNHNS and CDR2 is SASEGT. V shed 7 bases, J shed 7 bases, and the junction held 9 bases outside the gene matches. The CDR3 covers 14 residues.

The V and J genes are TRBV20-1 and TRBJ1-1; D gene unclear. V lost 0 bases to trimming and J lost 4 bases, with 18 bases between them. This CDR3 is built from 16 residues. Germline CDR1 DFQATT, CDR2 SNEGSKA (reference sequence). Here the CDR3 DNA reads TGCAGTGCTAGAGAGCCTGCGGGAGCGGGCCGCACTGAAGCTTTCTTT. Its translation: CSAREPAGAGRTEAFF.

The chain combines TRBV12-5 with TRBJ2-5; 9 nucleotides agree with TRBD1. The V gene's germline CDR1 is LGHNT and CDR2 FRNRAP. The CDR3 runs 13 residues. The V gene end was trimmed by 4 bases and the J gene end by 4 bases; junction bases not matched to a gene: 1. The CDR3 here is CASGSDRGETQYF. Written as DNA, the CDR3 is TGTGCTAGTGGTTCGGACAGGGGAGAGACCCAGTACTTC.

The chain employs TRBV7-7 and TRBJ2-5, with 8 bases fitting TRBD2. This CDR3 is built from 14 residues. Germline V CDR1 and CDR2: SSHAT, FNYEAQ (reference sequence). J lost 4 bases, V lost 5 bases, and 6 bases had no gene match. The CDR3 loop is CASSRGGGGETQYF. As DNA, the CDR3 is TGTGCCAGCAGCCGGGGGGGGGGTGGAGAGACCCAGTACTTC.

The V gene is TRBV18, the J gene TRBJ1-2; tentative D call: TRBD1 (5 bases). The V end lost 3 bases, the J end lost 0 bases, and 14 bases lay between the germline ends. The CDR3 has 16 residues. Germline lookup yields CDR1 KGHSH and CDR2 LQKENI. CDR3 in amino acids: CASSPPGGRTNYGYTF. The CDR3 region has the DNA TGTGCCAGCTCACCCCCGGGGGGACGGACTAACTATGGCTACACCTTC.

The chain combines TRBV29-1 with TRBJ2-3, with D unresolved. Trimming left V 3 bases short and J 4 bases short, with 11 bases between. The CDR3 is made up of 13 amino acids. In germline, CDR1 is SQVTM, CDR2 ANQGSEA. The CDR3 reads CSVDWARSDTQYF. Written as DNA, the CDR3 is TGCAGCGTTGATTGGGCTAGATCAGATACGCAGTATTTT.

This clonotype was picked up a small number of times. The chain joins TRBV7-9 to TRBJ1-3, with 7 nucleotides matching TRBD1. V gave up 7 bases and J gave up 7 bases; unmatched junction bases: 10. Germline CDR1 and CDR2: SEHNR and FQNEAQ (reference sequence). This CDR3 region has 14 residues. The CDR3 loop is CASTLGGGRNTIYF. CDR3 sequence (DNA): TGTGCCAGCACCCTGGGAGGGGGCAGGAACACCATATATTTT. Full variable domain (remainder filled in from reference TRBV7-9 and TRBJ1-3): DTGVSQNPRHKITKRGQNVTFRCDPISEHNRLYWYRQTLGQGPEFLTYFQNEAQLEKSRLLSDRFSAERPKGSFSTLEIQRTEQGDSAMYLCASTLGGGRNTIYFGEGSWLTVV.

The CDR3 sequence: CASSPTAYNEQFF. CDR3 nucleotides: TGTGCCAGCAGCCCAACAGCCTACAATGAGCAGTTCTTC. The chain joins TRBV12-3 or TRBV12-4 to TRBJ2-1; D call uncertain. V lost 6 bases and J 2 bases, leaving 8 bases between the germline ends. The length of the CDR3 is 13 residues.

The V gene is TRBV27, the J gene TRBJ1-5; D is perhaps TRBD1 (5 bases). V was shortened by 5 bases and J by 3 bases, with 11 bases between the two germline ends. Per the germline V gene, CDR1 is MNHEY and CDR2 is SMNVEV (reference sequence). The CDR3 is 14 amino acids. The DNA for the CDR3 is TGTGCCAGCAGTACCCGACAGAACAATCAGCCCCAGCATTTT. Translated, it gives CASSTRQNNQPQHF.

This clonotype was counted between two and nine times. The V and J genes are TRBV7-9 and TRBJ1-1; D ambiguous. This CDR3 spans 13 amino acids. The V and J ends lost 6 bases and 6 bases respectively, with 14 bases between them. Per the germline V gene, CDR1 is SEHNR and CDR2 is FQNEAQ (reference sequence). The CDR3 reads CASRLGFQAEAFF. The CDR3 nucleotides are TGTGCCAGCAGGCTCGGGTTTCAAGCTGAAGCTTTCTTT.

The rearrangement uses TRBV27 and TRBJ2-7; D is uncertain. Germline CDR1 MNHEY, CDR2 SMNVEV (reference sequence). V lost 4 bases and J lost 5, with 12 bases in between. The CDR3 sequence is 13 residues long. The CDR3 sequence is CASSYRELNEQYF. The DNA for the CDR3 is TGTGCCAGCAGTTACAGAGAATTGAACGAGCAGTACTTC.

The chain couples TRBV12-3 or TRBV12-4 to TRBJ2-1; TRBD2 is a possible D gene (7 bases). The germline V and J ends were trimmed by 6 bases and 8 bases, with 23 bases remaining between them. This CDR3 comprises 16 residues. CDR3 sequence: CASSPPWGGAHDEQFF. CDR3 sequence (DNA): TGTGCCAGCAGCCCCCCGTGGGGGGGGGCACACGATGAGCAGTTCTTC.

This clonotype was seen a handful of times. This chain joins TRBV11-2 and TRBJ2-2; TRBD1 matches at 8 bases. The trim removed 1 base at V and 7 bases at J, leaving 5 bases unmatched. The CDR3 length is 15 residues. The germline CDR1 and CDR2 sequences are SGHAT and FQNNGV. The CDR3 DNA is TGTGCCAGCAGCTTAGCCGGACAGGGTAACGGGGAGCTGTTTTTT. It codes for CASSLAGQGNGELFF. The full variable domain, rest sourced from reference TRBV11-2 and TRBJ2-2, is EAGVAQSPRYKIIEKRQSVAFWCNPISGHATLYWYQQILGQGPKLLIQFQNNGVVDDSQLPKDRFSAERLKGVDSTLKIQPAKLEDSAVYLCASSLAGQGNGELFFGEGSRLTVL.

This chain joins TRBV30 and TRBJ2-7; TRBD1 agrees at 9 bases. CDR3 size: 12 residues. Per the germline V gene, CDR1 is GTSNPN and CDR2 is SVGIG (reference sequence). V lost 7 bases, J lost 7 bases, and 8 bases stayed unmatched. The CDR3 is CASGQGPGEQYF. CDR3 DNA sequence: TGTGCCTCGGGACAGGGTCCTGGAGAGCAGTACTTC.

The rearrangement joins TRBV6-4 to TRBJ1-1, with unresolved D. The germline V gene encodes CDR1 MRHNA and CDR2 SNTAGT. The germline V and J ends were trimmed by 2 bases and 3 bases, with 7 bases remaining between them. The CDR3 extends over 13 amino acids. CDR3 protein: CASSDRVDTEAFF. For the CDR3, the DNA is TGTGCCAGCAGTGACAGGGTCGACACTGAAGCTTTCTTT.

The rearrangement joins TRBV19 to TRBJ1-2, with TRBD1 as a possible D gene (5 bases). Trimming removed 7 bases from V and 4 bases from J, with 22 bases in between. The V gene's germline CDR1 is LNHDA and CDR2 SQIVND (reference sequence). The CDR3 is made up of 16 amino acids. The CDR3 spells CASTNPQPRGGYGYTF. The DNA for the CDR3 is TGTGCCAGTACCAATCCCCAACCTAGGGGAGGCTATGGCTACACCTTC.

The rearrangement links TRBV6-1 to TRBJ1-5; D is possibly TRBD1 (6 bases). V shed 7 bases and J shed 5 bases, with 12 bases lying between them. The CDR3 sequence is 13 residues long. In germline, CDR1 is MNHNS, CDR2 SASEGT. This CDR3 is CASTRGGYQPQHF. The CDR3 nucleotides read TGTGCCAGCACCAGAGGGGGGTATCAGCCCCAGCATTTT.

The chain has TRBV19 and TRBJ2-7; TRBD1 matches 8 bases. The CDR3 is made up of 14 amino acids. Per germline, CDR1 LNHDA and CDR2 SQIVND (reference sequence). The ends lost 7 bases at V and 5 bases at J; junction bases unmatched: 10. The CDR3 reads CASTPDRASNEQYF. CDR3 bases: TGTGCCAGTACCCCGGACAGGGCATCGAACGAGCAGTACTTC. Based on the CDR3 plus reference TRBV19 and TRBJ2-7, the full variable domain is DGGITQSPKYLFRKEGQNVTLSCEQNLNHDAMYWYRQDPGQGLRLIYYSQIVNDFQKGDIAEGYSVSREKKESFPLTVTSAQKNPTAFYLCASTPDRASNEQYFGPGTRLTVT.

This chain links TRBV6-5 with TRBJ1-1, with D possibly being TRBD1 (6 bases). CDR1 is MNHEY and CDR2 is SVGAGI in the germline V gene. The V gene lost 0 bases and the J gene lost 5 bases, with 13 bases spanning the gap. CDR3 length: 15 amino acids. The CDR3 region is CASSYSPRGATEAFF. The CDR3 DNA reads TGTGCCAGCAGTTACTCGCCCCGGGGGGCAACTGAAGCTTTCTTT.

The gene calls are TRBV6-1 and TRBJ1-1, with D uncertain. The length of the CDR3 is 11 residues. Germline CDR1 and CDR2: MNHNS and SASEGT. Trimming removed 5 bases at V and 7 bases at J, with 8 bases between. The CDR3 coding sequence is TGTGCCAGCAGTAGGAAGGGTGAAGCTTTCTTT. It yields the protein CASSRKGEAFF.